The sequence of this T cell receptor beta chain was determined in a study of cytomegalovirus exposure and HLA in healthy donors. Study conclusions and caveats: The investigators catalogued 150 to 200 TCR beta chains as cytomegalovirus-associated.

The CDR3 runs to 19 residues. Amplification used 60 Vbeta primers and 13 Jbeta primers. Data came from immunoSEQ multiplex PCR; TCRdb stores just in-frame clones and leaves some out. The sample includes 95,000 to 150,000 clones, approximately 80% seen only once; the top ten take less than 6%. This clone was picked up a small number of times. No antigen is known for it. The sequence came from a man between 18 and 35 years old in good health and CMV-seropositive. This chain connects TRBV21-1 to TRBJ1-6; the table's D call, TRBD1, has no DNA check behind it. TRBV21-1 has pseudogene status. Sequencing was done on a sample of PBMCs. The CDR3 region is CASSNPSQTEERYNSPLHF. The CDR3 nucleotides are TGTGCCAGCAGCAACCCCTCCCAGACAGAGGAACGTTATAATTCACCCCTCCACTTT.